One and the same sample provided the 3 T cell receptor beta chains below, sequenced in a study of identical twins. TCRdb independently ran MiXCR on the 5' RACE reads; one entry per CDR3 protein. Here the sample spans 650,000 to 800,000 distinct CDR3 sequences, over 8.5% being singletons. The same specimen was also included in a second study, on yellow fever vaccine responses in identical twins.

The material sequenced was PBMCs. These receptors all come from a woman younger than 35 in good health.

CDR3 amino acids: CASSWTPGDSNQPQHF. The DNA of the CDR3 is TGTGCCAGCAGCTGGACCCCAGGGGATAGCAATCAGCCCCAGCATTTT. This chain uses TRBV5-5 with TRBJ1-5; a possible D gene is TRBD1 (6 bases). V dropped 3 bases and J dropped 0 bases, with 13 bases sitting between them. CDR3 size: 16 residues. The germline CDR1 and CDR2 sequences are SGHKS and YYEKEE (reference sequence).

This clonotype has ten or more counts. The J gene is TRBJ1-5, the V gene TRBV6-2 or TRBV6-3, with 7 bases that match TRBD1. Germline loops: CDR1 MNHEY, CDR2 SVGEGT. V dropped 5 bases and J dropped 0; count of bases not matched to a gene: 16. The CDR3 length is 19 residues. The CDR3 region has the DNA TGTGCCAGCAGTCACAACAACCGGGACAGCTTGTATAGCAATCAGCCCCAGCATTTT. Protein product: CASSHNNRDSLYSNQPQHF.

V and J are TRBV15 and TRBJ2-1; 9 bases align to TRBD2. Losses at the gene ends were 3 bases for V and 7 bases for J; bases not matched to a gene: 13. Germline V gene data show CDR1 as LNHNV and CDR2 as YYDKDF (reference sequence). This CDR3 is built from 17 residues. Written as DNA, the CDR3 is TGTGCCACCAGCAGGGCTAGCGGGGCGGGAGCTAGGAATGAGCAGTTCTTC. Protein sequence: CATSRASGAGARNEQFF.